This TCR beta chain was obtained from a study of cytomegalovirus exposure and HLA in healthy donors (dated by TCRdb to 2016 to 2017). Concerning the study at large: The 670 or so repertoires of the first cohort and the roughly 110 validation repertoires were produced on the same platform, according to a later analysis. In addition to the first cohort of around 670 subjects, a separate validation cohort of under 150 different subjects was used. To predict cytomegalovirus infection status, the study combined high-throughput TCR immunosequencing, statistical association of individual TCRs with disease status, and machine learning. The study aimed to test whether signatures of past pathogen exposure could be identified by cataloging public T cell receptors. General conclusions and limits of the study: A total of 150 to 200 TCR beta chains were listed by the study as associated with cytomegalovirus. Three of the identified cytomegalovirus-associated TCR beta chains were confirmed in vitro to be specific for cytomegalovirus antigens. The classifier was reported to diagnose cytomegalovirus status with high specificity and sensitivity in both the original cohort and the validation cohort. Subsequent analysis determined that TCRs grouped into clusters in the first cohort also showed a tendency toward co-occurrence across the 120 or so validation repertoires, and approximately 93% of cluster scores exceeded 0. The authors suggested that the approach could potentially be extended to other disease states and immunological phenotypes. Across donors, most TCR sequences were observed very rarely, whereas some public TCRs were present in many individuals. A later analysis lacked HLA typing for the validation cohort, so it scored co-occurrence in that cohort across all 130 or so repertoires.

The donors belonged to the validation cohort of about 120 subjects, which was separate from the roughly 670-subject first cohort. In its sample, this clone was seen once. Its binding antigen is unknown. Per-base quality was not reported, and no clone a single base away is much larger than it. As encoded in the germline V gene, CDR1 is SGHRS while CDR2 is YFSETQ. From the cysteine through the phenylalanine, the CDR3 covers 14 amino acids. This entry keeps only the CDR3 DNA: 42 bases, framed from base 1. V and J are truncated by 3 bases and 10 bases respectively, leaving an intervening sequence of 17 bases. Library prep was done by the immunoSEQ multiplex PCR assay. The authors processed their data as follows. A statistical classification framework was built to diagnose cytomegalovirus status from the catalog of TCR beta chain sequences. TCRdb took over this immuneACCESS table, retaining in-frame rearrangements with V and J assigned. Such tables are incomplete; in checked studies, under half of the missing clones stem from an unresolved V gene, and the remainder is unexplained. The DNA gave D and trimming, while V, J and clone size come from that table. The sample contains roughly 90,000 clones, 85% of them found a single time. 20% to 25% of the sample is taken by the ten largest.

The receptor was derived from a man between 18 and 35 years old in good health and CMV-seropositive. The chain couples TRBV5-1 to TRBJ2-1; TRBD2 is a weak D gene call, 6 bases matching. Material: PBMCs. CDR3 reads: CASSSGLSIWEQFF. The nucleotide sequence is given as TGCGCCAGCAGCTCGGGACTCAGCATTTGGGAGCAGTTCTTC.